This TCR beta chain was profiled in a study of regulatory dendritic cells for organ transplantation. Data came from immunoSEQ multiplex PCR; TCRdb stores just in-frame clones and leaves some out. This sample has under 35,000 clones, with 85% to 90% found just once. This CDR3 comprises 14 residues. The germline V gene encodes CDR1 SGHTA and CDR2 FQGNSA. V lost 7 bases, J lost 5 bases, and 17 bases lay in between. The sequenced sample was naive CD4+ T cells from blood. The subset: CD45RA+ naive T cells. This chain joins TRBV7-2 and TRBJ1-2, with a tentative D call TRBD1 (5 bases). The sequence came from a human donor in good health. CDR3 sequence reads: CASINRGVIYGYTF. The CDR3, as DNA: TGTGCCAGCATCAATCGGGGGGTTATATATGGCTACACCTTC.